This entry concerns a single T cell receptor (delta chain). There are a few counts of this clone. Its specific antigen is unknown. Given a much more abundant clone one base away, this may be a read error. Other DNA sequences in this sample translate to the same CDR3. The record originates from a study of DNA immune sequencing with unique molecular identifiers (dated by TCRdb to 2020 to 2021). Describing the broader study: Immunomagnetic cell separation was used to enrich gammadelta T cells from buffy coats, and the genomic DNA of the enriched gammadelta T cells was sequenced. gammadelta T cells were enriched from PBMC of about eleven healthy individuals by fluorescence-activated cell sorting. To compare enriched and non-enriched samples, about 100 ng of enriched gammadelta T-cell DNA and approximately 1 ug of non-enriched PBMC DNA were sequenced. The study developed and validated an ultrasensitive DNA-based TRD repertoire sequencing method using PCR-introduced unique molecular identifiers. Validation of the method was performed on synthetic reference molecules and on blood samples from healthy individuals. All donors were healthy individuals, and approximately 11 of the donors were profiled using sorted gammadelta T cells from peripheral blood.

Results the study describes overall, beyond this receptor: Novel TRD sequences not targeted by the primers cannot be detected by the primer-based approach. Among clonotypes in healthy donors, TRDV2 paired with TRDJ1 was identified as the most common TRD rearrangement. TRD repertoire diversity differed among healthy donors, and several donors were highly oligoclonal, with the top 5 clonotypes making up more than half of productive molecules.

The library was generated by multiplex PCR. A 32-plex assay amplified the genomic DNA, with primers for all 8 TRDV and 4 TRDJ genes spanning the CDR3. A 12-nucleotide UMI was added during approximately 3 barcoding PCR cycles, followed by a second PCR with Illumina adapter primers. Libraries were purified with AMPure XP beads and quality-checked on a Fragment Analyzer with the HS NGS Fragment kit. Sequencing used an Illumina MiniSeq mid-output kit with around 21% PhiX and 150 cycles of paired-end reads. The authors' analysis ran thus. MIGEC version 1.2.9 was used to process reads, grouping reads by UMI and building error-corrected consensus sequences. Modified VDJtools version 1.2.1 scripts and the tcR R package were used for post-processing. After TCRdb called clones again from the public reads with CATT, rows with identical DNA were merged. What appears here as the V and J calls and clone size reflects TCRdb's work, not the paper's. This sample comprises 700 to 950 delta-chain clones, 31% of them detected only once. Clones ranked in the top ten supply 60% to 80% of the sample.

The CDR3 spans 16 residues, from the cysteine through the phenylalanine. The read is trimmed to its CDR3 DNA, 48 bases read in frame from base 1. The germline V gene sets CDR1 to GEAIGNYY and CDR2 to EKD. Sequencing used gamma-delta T cells from PBMCs. The TCR was taken from a human donor in good health. The rearranged chain carries TRDV2 and TRDJ1, with an unclear D gene assignment. The CDR3: CACDTLGTQNTDKLIF. The DNA sequence reads TGTGCCTGCGACACCCTAGGGACCCAGAACACCGATAAACTCATCTTT.